Following are 17 T cell receptor beta chains from one sample sequenced in a study of blood T cells in healthy people across ages. The authors ran a second PCR of about 6 to 12 cycles using a sample-barcoded 5' primer and a J-beta primer mix. TCRdb reanalysed the 5' RACE reads using MiXCR and keeps one entry per CDR3 protein. The table shows approximately 770,000 distinct CDR3 sequences, with nearly 60% occurring only once. The specimen was blood. These receptors were collected from a man aged 25-40 years in good health.

The chain has TRBV4-3 and TRBJ2-5; D is perhaps TRBD1 (5 bases). The CDR3 totals 15 residues. The V gene lost 1 base and the J gene lost 5 bases, with 14 bases spanning the gap. Germline lookup yields CDR1 LGHNA and CDR2 YSLEER. The CDR3 DNA is TGCGCCAGCAGCCAAGTAGGAAGGGGTAAGGAGACCCAGTACTTC. Its translation: CASSQVGRGKETQYF.

This clonotype was observed a few times. This chain joins TRBV4-2 and TRBJ2-1; TRBD2 matches 9 bases. CDR1 LGHNA and CDR2 YNFKEQ come from the germline V gene. The V and J ends lost 1 base and 5 bases, in that order; junction bases with no gene match: 9. The CDR3 extends over 17 amino acids. The CDR3 DNA sequence: TGTGCCAGCAGCCAAGGGTCGTTAGCGGGAGTGAACAATGAGCAGTTCTTC. This translates into CASSQGSLAGVNNEQFF.

The V call is TRBV4-2, the J call TRBJ2-1; D possibly corresponds to TRBD2 (5 bases). Germline assignment: CDR1 LGHNA and CDR2 YNFKEQ. This CDR3 contains 15 residues. Trimming removed 0 bases at V and 13 bases at J, with 19 bases between. Here the CDR3 reads CASSQEDLNEETQFF. CDR3 DNA sequence: TGTGCCAGCAGCCAAGAGGACTTAAATGAAGAGACCCAGTTCTTC.

This clonotype was detected only once. This chain joins TRBV4-3 and TRBJ2-7, with D perhaps TRBD1 (5 bases). Germline CDR1 reads LGHNA; CDR2 reads YSLEER. The CDR3 has 15 amino acids. Trimming removed 0 bases at V and 2 bases at J, with 11 bases between. The CDR3 region has the DNA TGCGCCAGCAGCCAAGATACAAGGGGCCCCTACGAGCAGTACTTC. Translation: CASSQDTRGPYEQYF.

With respect to this clonotype: The final CDR3 position lacks the conserved phenylalanine or tryptophan, pointing to a likely read error. V usage is TRBV4-2 and J usage is TRBJ2-6, with D possibly matching TRBD2 (5 bases). This CDR3 is built from 16 residues. V lost 3 bases and J 4 bases, leaving 13 bases between the germline ends. Germline values: CDR1 LGHNA, CDR2 YNFKEQ. In nucleotides, the CDR3 is TGTGCCAGCAGCCAGGCAAGGACTTACGGGGCCAACGTCCTGACTATC. Amino acid sequence: CASSQARTYGANVLTI.

The chain is built from TRBV2 and TRBJ1-4; 7 nucleotides align to TRBD1. CDR3 length: 15 residues. Germline CDR1 and CDR2: SNHLY and FYNNEI. V lost 6 bases to trimming and J lost 5 bases; unmatched junction nucleotides: 9. For the CDR3, the DNA is TGTGCCAGCAGCCGAAGTTCACAGGGGAATGAAAAACTGTTTTTT. This codes for CASSRSSQGNEKLFF.

CDR3 amino acids: CASSQVRGGGYTF. CDR3 bases: TGTGCCAGCAGCCAAGTACGAGGTGGGGGCTACACCTTC. The chain has TRBV3-1 and TRBJ1-2; D is uncertain. Germline CDR1 LGHDT, CDR2 YNNKEL (reference sequence). Trimming pared 1 base from V and 8 bases from J, leaving 11 bases between. The CDR3 runs to 13 residues.

The chain is built from TRBV4-3 and TRBJ2-1; 7 bases agree with TRBD2. The junction had 11 bases not matched to a gene; V was cut back by 0 bases and J by 0 bases. CDR1 and CDR2 (germline): LGHNA, YSLEER. The CDR3 is made up of 19 amino acids. The CDR3 here is CASSQDGLLRGSSYNEQFF. CDR3 nucleotide sequence: TGCGCCAGCAGCCAAGATGGATTGTTGCGCGGGAGCTCCTACAATGAGCAGTTCTTC.

The chain couples TRBV12-3 or TRBV12-4 to TRBJ1-2; D gene uncertain. CDR3 length: 12 residues. Trimming shortened V by 2 bases and J by 7 bases, and 8 bases separated the two germline ends. The CDR3: CASSLTVFGYTF. In nucleotides, the CDR3 is TGTGCCAGCAGTTTAACGGTTTTTGGCTACACCTTC.

The table lists this clonotype with a count of one. An end of the junction does not agree with germline; a read error may underlie this. The chain carries TRBV9 and TRBJ2-5; TRBD1 agrees at 10 bases. Germline assignment: CDR1 SGDLS and CDR2 YYNGEE. This CDR3 has 12 amino acids. Here the CDR3 reads CATSVTGGAQYF. CDR3 in DNA: TGTGCCACCAGCGTGACAGGGGGCGCGCAGTACTTC.

V and J are TRBV20-1 and TRBJ2-1, with D perhaps given as TRBD1 or TRBD2 (5 bases each). V was shortened by 3 bases and J by 8 bases, with 11 bases between the two germline ends. The germline V gene encodes CDR1 DFQATT and CDR2 SNEGSKA (reference sequence). The CDR3 consists of 12 residues. The CDR3 DNA sequence: TGCAGTGCTAGTGAGGGGCCAGATGAGCAGTTCTTC. Its translation: CSASEGPDEQFF.

This sequence joins TRBV12-5 and TRBJ2-5, with 10 nucleotides matching TRBD1. The CDR3 is 15 residues long. CDR1 and CDR2 (germline): LGHNT, FRNRAP. Trimming cost V 5 bases and J 3 bases; bases outside gene matches: 6. The CDR3 protein is CASGLLDRGKETQYF. The CDR3 DNA follows: TGTGCTAGTGGTCTACTGGACAGGGGGAAAGAGACCCAGTACTTC. The complete variable domain, with remaining parts taken from reference TRBV12-5 and TRBJ2-5, reads DARVTQTPRHKVTEMGQEVTMRCQPILGHNTVFWYRQTMMQGLELLAYFRNRAPLDDSGMPKDRFSAEMPDATLATLKIQPSEPRDSAVYFCASGLLDRGKETQYFGPGTRLLVL.

The chain employs TRBV7-2 and TRBJ2-7; TRBD1 might be the D (6 bases). The DNA end is a closer match to TRBJ2-4, so the J assignment may be wrong. The CDR3 has 15 residues. Looked up from germline, CDR1 is SGHTA and CDR2 is FQGNSA. The CDR3 spells CASSLRPQGFNIQYF. The CDR3 coding sequence is TGTGCCAGCAGCTTAAGGCCGCAGGGGTTCAACATTCAGTACTTC.

The chain carries TRBV4-2 and TRBJ2-1, with TRBD2 identical over 10 bases. Looked up from germline, CDR1 is LGHNA and CDR2 is YNFKEQ. This CDR3 comprises 16 residues. J gave up 6 bases and V 0 bases, and 5 bases lay outside the gene matches. The CDR3 DNA reads TGTGCCAGCAGCCAAGACAGCGGGGGGGGACGCAATGAGCAGTTCTTC. Translated, it gives CASSQDSGGGRNEQFF.

This rearrangement joins TRBV27 to TRBJ2-5, with D perhaps matching TRBD1 (5 bases). V lost 8 bases, J lost 5 bases, and 12 bases lay in between. Germline CDR1 is MNHEY and CDR2 is SMNVEV (reference sequence). CDR3 length: 12 amino acids. The CDR3 bases are TGTGCCAGCGCCGATAGGGGCGAGACCCAGTACTTC. Translated: CASADRGETQYF.

The chain has TRBV6-5 and TRBJ2-5; the match to TRBD1 covers 10 bases. CDR3 length equals 15 residues. The J segment lost 10 bases and the V segment lost 0 bases, leaving 8 bases of the junction unmatched. Germline V lookup: CDR1 MNHEY, CDR2 SVGAGI. The CDR3 reads CASSYSRTGGFSQYF. The CDR3 DNA is TGTGCCAGCAGTTACTCCCGGACAGGGGGGTTTAGCCAGTACTTC.

The CDR3 region has the DNA TGTGCCAGCAGCCAAGGTCTGGCGAATATCGGATACACCATATATTTT. As protein: CASSQGLANIGYTIYF. The chain links TRBV3-1 to TRBJ1-3; no reliable D call. The germline V gene encodes CDR1 LGHDT and CDR2 YNNKEL (reference sequence). The CDR3 covers 16 residues. V was trimmed by 1 base and J by 8 bases, leaving 18 bases between them.